The clone carrying this TCR beta chain was seen a handful of times. Its antigen is currently unknown. The record originates from a study of post-analysis software for immune sequencing data. The V and J ends lost 4 bases and 5 bases, in that order; junction bases with no gene match: 8. The CDR3 is 15 amino acids. The V gene's germline CDR1 is SGHRS and CDR2 YFSETQ. Unique molecular identifiers were present in the TCR beta cDNA libraries. TCRdb reprocessed the PCR reads via MiXCR and lists one record per CDR3 protein. This table has roughly 730,000 distinct CDR3 sequences, around 27% appearing once. Study conclusions and caveats: Comparison of patients with controls showed 4 to 6 TRBV segments more frequent in patients, TRBV5-6, TRBV5-1 and TRBV20-1 among them.

The sequence came from a girl aged 10 to 17 with multiple sclerosis. The sample consisted of blood. V usage is TRBV5-1 and J usage is TRBJ2-5, with TRBD1 matching 10 bases. The CDR3 coding sequence is TGCGCCAGCAGCCCGGGACAGGGGACGTGGGAGACCCAGTACTTC. Its translation is CASSPGQGTWETQYF.